The 2 T cell receptor beta chains below were found in one sample sequenced in a study of cytomegalovirus exposure and HLA in healthy donors. In the PCR, 60 Vbeta and 13 Jbeta primers were used. Assay: immunoSEQ multiplex PCR; the TCRdb copy retains only in-frame clones and omits some. The sample holds 100,000 to 150,000 clones, around 76% seen once. The sample was PBMCs. These receptors came from a woman in her 50s in good health and CMV-seronegative.

This clone came up a few times. This sequence joins TRBV5-4 and TRBJ1-2; D call uncertain. Germline loops: CDR1 SGHNT, CDR2 YYREEE (reference sequence). V dropped 0 bases and J dropped 4 bases, with 7 bases sitting between them. The CDR3 contains 13 residues. The CDR3 protein is CASSLVGGYGYTF. The CDR3 DNA sequence: TGTGCCAGCAGCTTGGTTGGCGGCTATGGCTACACCTTC. Full variable domain (rest looked up from reference TRBV5-4 and TRBJ1-2): ETGVTQSPTHLIKTRGQQVTLRCSSQSGHNTVSWYQQALGQGPQFIFQYYREEENGRGNFPPRFSGLQFPNYSSELNVNALELDDSALYLCASSLVGGYGYTFGSGTRLTVV.

A few counts support this clone. The chain has TRBV6-5 and TRBJ1-2, with 8 bases matching TRBD1. This CDR3 is built from 15 residues. Trimming cost V 7 bases and J 4 bases; bases outside gene matches: 11. Germline assignment: CDR1 MNHEY and CDR2 SVGAGI. The CDR3 bases are TGTGCCAGCACACATCAGGGGGCGAGGAGCTATGGCTACACCTTC. It encodes CASTHQGARSYGYTF.